One sample yielded the 10 T cell receptor beta chains listed below, sequenced in a study of blood T cell repertoires in COVID-19. Profiling relied on immunoSEQ multiplex PCR, and the TCRdb table lists in-frame clones only, not all of them. The sample lists 540,000 or so clones, 70% to 90% occurring once. The sequenced sample was peripheral blood. The receptors derive from a woman aged 50 to 60 with COVID-19, enrolled during active disease.

This chain joins TRBV2 and TRBJ1-2; D remains ambiguous. Trimming took 4 bases from V and 4 from J, leaving 7 bases between them. This CDR3 is built from 12 residues. Germline CDR1 is SNHLY and CDR2 is FYNNEI. Written as DNA, the CDR3 is TGTGCCAGCAGTGGCGGCAGCTATGGCTACACCTTC. Translation gives CASSGGSYGYTF.

V is TRBV6-4 and J is TRBJ1-6, with D unclear. Germline loops: CDR1 MRHNA, CDR2 SNTAGT. Trimming took off 2 bases at V and 10 bases at J, with 9 bases between the two ends. The CDR3 consists of 13 residues. The CDR3 DNA follows: TGTGCCAGCAGTGACCGTGATGGCTCACCCCTCCACTTT. It encodes CASSDRDGSPLHF.

The chain joins TRBV5-1 to TRBJ1-4, with 7 bases fitting TRBD1. CDR1 and CDR2 from the germline V gene are SGHRS and YFSETQ. V dropped 4 bases and J dropped 8; count of bases not matched to a gene: 14. The CDR3 runs 16 residues. CDR3 sequence (DNA): TGCGCCAGCAGCCCCGAAGGCATACAGGGGATAGAAAAACTGTTTTTT. Protein product: CASSPEGIQGIEKLFF.

CDR3 protein: CASSAGWTGGNTIYF. As DNA, the CDR3 is TGTGCCAGCAGCGCCGGCTGGACAGGGGGAAACACCATATATTTT. This sequence joins TRBV11-1 and TRBJ1-3; 8 bases map to TRBD1. The V segment lost 5 bases and the J segment 4 bases; nucleotides outside the gene matches: 7. This CDR3 has 15 amino acids. Germline loops: CDR1 SGHAT, CDR2 FQDESV (reference sequence).

The chain recombines TRBV28 with TRBJ2-1; D is perhaps TRBD2 (6 bases). The CDR3 is 15 residues long. The germline V gene has CDR1 MDHEN and CDR2 SYDVKM. Trimming stripped 8 bases from V and 0 bases from J, with 14 bases between. The CDR3 DNA reads TGTGCCAGCTCCCCGGGGGTGAGCTCCTACAATGAGCAGTTCTTC. Its translation is CASSPGVSSYNEQFF.

The chain is built from TRBV20-1 and TRBJ1-1; D gene unclear. Germline-derived CDR1 and CDR2 are DFQATT and SNEGSKA (reference sequence). V was trimmed by 3 bases and J by 1 base, leaving 12 bases between them. This CDR3 contains 14 residues. Here the CDR3 DNA reads TGCAGTGCTAGTCCGACTCAGAAGAACACTGAAGCTTTCTTT. Protein product: CSASPTQKNTEAFF.

This chain joins TRBV5-1 and TRBJ1-5, with D unclear. The CDR3 consists of 16 residues. The V end was cut by 0 bases, the J end by 3 bases, with 13 bases between. The germline gives CDR1 SGHRS, CDR2 YFSETQ. Written as DNA, the CDR3 is TGCGCCAGCAGCTTGGCCGGGGAGGTGGACAATCAGCCCCAGCATTTT. Translation gives CASSLAGEVDNQPQHF.

The chain uses TRBV6-5 and TRBJ2-6, with a tentative D call TRBD1 (5 bases). The CDR3 runs 14 residues. V was shortened by 6 bases and J by 1 base, with 7 bases between the two germline ends. Germline-derived CDR1 and CDR2 are MNHEY and SVGAGI. This CDR3 is CASRGPSGANVLTF. In DNA, the CDR3 is TGTGCCAGCAGGGGGCCGTCTGGGGCCAACGTCCTGACTTTC.

V usage is TRBV30 and J usage is TRBJ1-6; no definite D call. This CDR3 is 14 amino acids long. CDR1 and CDR2 from the germline V gene are GTSNPN and SVGIG (reference sequence). The V end was cut by 0 bases, the J end by 7 bases, with 10 bases between. CDR3 bases: TGTGCCTGGAGTGTAAAGCTTCCAAATTCACCCCTCCACTTT. It translates to CAWSVKLPNSPLHF.

J is TRBJ1-3 and V is TRBV5-1; D ambiguous. Germline lookup yields CDR1 SGHRS and CDR2 YFSETQ. V lost 0 bases, J lost 2 bases, and 12 bases lay in between. The CDR3 runs to 16 residues. The CDR3 sequence: CASSLGLPTTGNTIYF. The CDR3 DNA reads as TGCGCCAGCAGCTTGGGACTCCCCACCACTGGAAACACCATATATTTT. The entire variable domain, with the rest obtained from reference TRBV5-1 and TRBJ1-3, is as follows: KAGVTQTPRYLIKTRGQQVTLSCSPISGHRSVSWYQQTPGQGLQFLFEYFSETQRNKGNFPGRFSGRQFSNSRSEMNVSTLELGDSALYLCASSLGLPTTGNTIYFGEGSWLTVV.